These 12 T cell receptor beta chains were sequenced from one sample in a study of T cells in Graves' hyperthyroidism and ophthalmopathy. RNA transcripts yielded amplified TCR beta CDR3 regions. The HTBI set primed first-round TCR CDR3 RT-PCR. TCRdb reprocessed the multiplex PCR reads via MiXCR and lists one record per CDR3 protein. The sample consists of approximately 600,000 distinct CDR3 sequences, about 15% of them appearing once. Sequencing was performed on blood. Receptor source: a woman aged 25 to 39 with Graves' hyperthyroidism that later progressed to Graves' ophthalmopathy.

The gene calls are TRBV7-3 and TRBJ2-2; no clear D gene. From germline, CDR1 is SGHTA and CDR2 FQGTGA. Between the trimmed V and J ends, which lost 5 bases and 4 bases, there was a span of 17 bases. This CDR3 has 16 amino acids. CDR3 bases: TGTGCCAGCAGCCTCAGCTTACCCAGTAGCACCGGGGAGCTGTTTTTT. Protein product: CASSLSLPSSTGELFF.

The V call is TRBV9, the J call TRBJ1-3; possible D gene TRBD1, 5 bases. The CDR3 sequence is 15 residues long. The V end was cut by 0 bases, the J end by 4 bases, with 11 bases between. Germline loops: CDR1 SGDLS, CDR2 YYNGEE. CDR3: CASSVEGSTGNTIYF. The CDR3 DNA reads as TGTGCCAGCAGCGTAGAGGGGAGTACGGGAAACACCATATATTTT.

The chain couples TRBV12-3 or TRBV12-4 to TRBJ2-7; a possible D gene is TRBD2 (6 bases). V was trimmed by 4 bases and J by 7 bases, leaving 17 bases between them. This CDR3 is built from 14 residues. CDR3 in amino acids: CASSYPGREREQYF. CDR3 bases: TGTGCCAGCAGTTACCCGGGACGGGAGAGGGAGCAGTACTTC.

There are many counts of this clonotype. This chain connects TRBV7-8 to TRBJ2-6, with D tentatively TRBD2 (6 bases). V lost 0 bases and J lost 4, with 19 bases in between. The CDR3 is 19 residues long. The V gene's germline CDR1 is SGHVS and CDR2 FQNEAQ. The CDR3 sequence: CASSLALARGEAGANVLTF. The CDR3 coding sequence is TGTGCCAGCAGCTTAGCGCTGGCGCGGGGTGAGGCCGGGGCCAACGTCCTGACTTTC.

In this sample, this clonotype turned up many times. The J gene is TRBJ2-7, the V gene TRBV6-2 or TRBV6-3; D gene uncertain. V was trimmed by 6 bases and J by 2 bases, leaving 5 bases between them. Germline-derived CDR1 and CDR2 are MNHEY and SVGEGT. This CDR3 is built from 11 residues. CDR3 nucleotide sequence: TGTGCCAGCAGCGTTACCTACGAGCAGTACTTC. This codes for CASSVTYEQYF.

The chain is built from TRBV19 and TRBJ1-3; D remains ambiguous. Trimming removed 5 bases from V and 1 base from J, with 18 bases in between. Germline-derived CDR1 and CDR2 are LNHDA and SQIVND (reference sequence). This CDR3 is 17 amino acids long. In DNA form, the CDR3 reads TGTGCCAGTAGTTTAACCTCTATCAGGACTTCTGGAAACACCATATATTTT. Amino acid sequence: CASSLTSIRTSGNTIYF. The full variable domain, completed using reference TRBV19 and TRBJ1-3, is DGGITQSPKYLFRKEGQNVTLSCEQNLNHDAMYWYRQDPGQGLRLIYYSQIVNDFQKGDIAEGYSVSREKKESFPLTVTSAQKNPTAFYLCASSLTSIRTSGNTIYFGEGSWLTVV.

This clonotype was seen many times. This chain uses TRBV7-9 with TRBJ2-7, with a possible D match to TRBD1 (5 bases). V lost 5 bases to trimming and J lost 2 bases, with 10 bases between them. The germline gives CDR1 SEHNR, CDR2 FQNEAQ (reference sequence). This CDR3 has 13 residues. Here the CDR3 DNA reads TGTGCCAGCAGCAGGCAGGGCCCCTACGAGCAGTACTTC. Its protein product is CASSRQGPYEQYF.

This clonotype was seen at least ten times. J is TRBJ2-1 and V is TRBV7-3; the D gene is possibly TRBD2 (7 bases). The CDR3 spans 16 residues. Trimming removed 5 bases at V and 2 bases at J, with 16 bases between. From germline, CDR1 is SGHTA and CDR2 FQGTGA. The CDR3 protein is CASSPMGGATYNEQFF. DNA for the CDR3: TGTGCCAGCAGCCCGATGGGGGGGGCGACCTACAATGAGCAGTTCTTC.

This clonotype was counted at least ten times. The genes are TRBV3-1 and TRBJ1-6; D is perhaps TRBD1 (5 bases). V was pared by 2 bases and J by 8 bases, with 13 bases between. The CDR3 contains 15 residues. Germline values: CDR1 LGHDT, CDR2 YNNKEL (reference sequence). The CDR3 region has the DNA TGTGCCAGCAGCCAAACCTGGGACCGGTATTCACCCCTCCACTTT. Its protein product is CASSQTWDRYSPLHF.

Only a few counts were recorded for this clonotype. The V gene is TRBV6-1, the J gene TRBJ2-7; tentatively, D is TRBD2 (6 bases). The CDR3 has 16 amino acids. Trimming removed 6 bases at V and 0 bases at J, with 18 bases between. Germline V CDR1 and CDR2: MNHNS, SASEGT. CDR3 loop: CASSLDGGSSSYEQYF. DNA of the CDR3: TGTGCCAGCAGCCTCGACGGAGGGTCTAGCTCCTACGAGCAGTACTTC.

This chain uses TRBV3-1 with TRBJ2-7; 7 bases agree with TRBD2. There are 13 residues in the CDR3. Germline V gene data show CDR1 as LGHDT and CDR2 as YNNKEL (reference sequence). With 3 bases clipped from V and 6 bases from J, the junction kept 5 bases outside the gene matches. The CDR3 loop reads CASSHKSGGEQYF. DNA for the CDR3: TGTGCCAGCAGCCATAAATCGGGGGGCGAGCAGTACTTC.

This clonotype appeared many times. The chain is built from TRBV27 and TRBJ1-2; D is perhaps TRBD1 (5 bases). CDR3 length: 14 residues. Trimming shortened V by 5 bases and J by 5 bases, and 15 bases separated the two germline ends. Germline V gene data show CDR1 as MNHEY and CDR2 as SMNVEV (reference sequence). CDR3 region: CASSPQDSFYGYTF. DNA of the CDR3: TGTGCCAGCAGTCCCCAAGACAGCTTTTATGGCTACACCTTC.